The clone carrying this T cell receptor (beta chain) has a count of ten or more. What it binds is not known. The source of the sample is a study of T cell repertoires in cytomegalovirus infection. Across the study: CMV infection plus the matching HLA type was flagged by public TCR beta signatures. Study results and limitations: The ex vivo response was dominated by HLA-C-restricted CMV-specific TCR beta clonotypes.

TCRdb used MiXCR to reprocess the reads, holding one entry per CDR3 protein. The table shows around 100,000 distinct CDR3 sequences, with around a tenth occurring only once. The V gene's germline CDR1 is SGHTA and CDR2 FQGNSA. This CDR3 comprises 14 residues. With 5 bases clipped from V and 2 bases from J, the junction kept 4 bases outside the gene matches. V is TRBV7-2 and J is TRBJ1-2; 8 bases are shared with TRBD1. Sequenced: PBMCs, sequenced either directly or after in vitro stimulation (not recorded which). The receptor was isolated from a human donor in good health (CMV status not recorded). Some clones in this sample may be carry-over from other donors' samples. The CDR3 region has the DNA TGTGCCAGCAGCGGACAGGGCCCAAACTATGGCTACACCTTC. This codes for CASSGQGPNYGYTF.